These 31 T cell receptor beta chains share one sample of origin, sequenced in a study of shared T cell receptors in the human thymus. Some clones are missing from TCRdb's copy, which holds only in-frame ones; the method was immunoSEQ multiplex PCR. Here the sample spans 550,000 to 800,000 clones, 75% to 90% being singletons. These same data were also listed under a study on human thymus T cells.

The specimen was thymocytes. The receptors were sampled from a girl under three years old with a congenital heart defect.

This chain joins TRBV5-1 and TRBJ2-7, with 9 bases identical to TRBD1. With V trimmed by 4 bases and J by 3 bases, 17 bases remained unmatched. This CDR3 comprises 18 residues. Germline CDR1 and CDR2: SGHRS and YFSETQ. CDR3 bases: TGCGCCAGCAGCCCGGCGGGCGGGACAGGGTGGATTGGCTACGAGCAGTACTTC. It yields the protein CASSPAGGTGWIGYEQYF.

J is TRBJ1-4 and V is TRBV18; D perhaps matches TRBD1 (6 bases). The CDR3 runs 18 residues. Germline CDR1 reads KGHSH; CDR2 reads LQKENI. V shed 0 bases and J shed 0 bases, with 14 bases lying between them. As DNA, the CDR3 is TGTGCCAGCTCACCACCCTTCTGGGACACTGCAACTAATGAAAAACTGTTTTTT. Translated: CASSPPFWDTATNEKLFF.

The rearrangement links TRBV7-2 to TRBJ1-5; 9 bases are a match to TRBD1. CDR3 length equals 17 residues. Germline-derived CDR1 and CDR2 are SGHTA and FQGNSA. J gave up 2 bases and V 5 bases, and 10 bases lay outside the gene matches. CDR3 amino acids: CASSTPRTGEGNQPQHF. CDR3 nucleotide sequence: TGTGCCAGCAGCACCCCACGGACAGGGGAAGGCAATCAGCCCCAGCATTTT.

This rearrangement joins TRBV5-4 to TRBJ1-6, with TRBD1 identical over 8 bases. The ends lost 9 bases at V and 4 bases at J; junction bases unmatched: 12. Looked up from germline, CDR1 is SGHNT and CDR2 is YYREEE (reference sequence). The CDR3 length is 16 residues. CDR3 nucleotide sequence: TGTGCCATCCAAGACAGGGGCCTACCTTATAATTCACCCCTCCACTTT. This sequence encodes CAIQDRGLPYNSPLHF.

The gene calls are TRBV1 and TRBJ2-1; TRBD1, the table's D call, was not compared with the DNA. TRBV1 is described as a pseudogene. This CDR3 comprises 16 residues. The CDR3 DNA reads TGCACCAGCAGCCAAGATGACACTGGGTCCTACAATGAGCAGTTCTTC. Translation: CTSSQDDTGSYNEQFF.

The J gene is TRBJ1-1, the V gene TRBV6-1, with 9 positions matching TRBD1. V lost 4 bases, J lost 4 bases, and 13 bases stayed unmatched. This CDR3 spans 17 amino acids. Germline V gives CDR1 MNHNS, CDR2 SASEGT. CDR3 sequence reads: CASSGGQGRSGGTEAFF. For the CDR3, the DNA is TGTGCCAGCAGTGGAGGACAGGGGCGCTCTGGAGGCACTGAAGCTTTCTTT.

V gene TRBV5-6 combines with J gene TRBJ1-2, with D possibly matching TRBD1 (5 bases). Deletions cut 6 bases from V and 2 bases from J, with 14 bases between. The CDR3 totals 14 residues. In germline, CDR1 is SGHDT, CDR2 YYEEEE. CDR3 coding DNA: TGTGCCAGCAACTTAGGGGAAGCGAACTATGGCTACACCTTC. This gives the protein CASNLGEANYGYTF.

Only a few counts were recorded for this clone. The V and J genes are TRBV27 and TRBJ1-2; 9 bases align to TRBD1. Germline CDR1 MNHEY, CDR2 SMNVEV (reference sequence). The V segment lost 5 bases and the J segment 7 bases; nucleotides outside the gene matches: 11. The CDR3 length is 15 residues. The CDR3 sequence: CASSAARDRVRGYTF. The CDR3 DNA follows: TGTGCCAGCAGTGCCGCCCGGGACAGGGTACGTGGCTACACCTTC.

This chain links TRBV27 with TRBJ2-3, with 8 bases aligning to TRBD2. CDR3 size: 16 residues. After removal of 1 base from V and 2 bases from J, the junction contained 5 bases not matched to a gene. The germline CDR1 and CDR2 sequences are MNHEY and SMNVEV (reference sequence). The CDR3 bases are TGTGCCAGCAGTTTATTGGGCGGGGGGAACACAGATACGCAGTATTTT. Translated: CASSLLGGGNTDTQYF.

V usage is TRBV6-5 and J usage is TRBJ2-1; 7 bases map to TRBD1. Germline lookup yields CDR1 MNHEY and CDR2 SVGAGI. V shed 5 bases and J 4 bases; nucleotides not matched to a gene: 8. The CDR3 length is 15 residues. The CDR3 sequence: CASSGGQDAYNEQFF. DNA of the CDR3: TGTGCCAGCAGTGGCGGACAGGACGCTTACAATGAGCAGTTCTTC.

This clone occurred a few times. V usage is TRBV7-9 and J usage is TRBJ2-7, with 7 positions matching TRBD2. J was trimmed by 1 base and V by 1 base; bases with no gene match: 1. This CDR3 spans 14 amino acids. CDR1 is SEHNR and CDR2 is FQNEAQ in the germline V gene (reference sequence). The CDR3 coding sequence is TGTGCCAGCAGCTTAGTCGGGGGGTCCTACGAGCAGTACTTC. Protein product: CASSLVGGSYEQYF.

Only one count was recorded for this clone. J is TRBJ1-4 and V is TRBV5-1; D is perhaps TRBD1 (6 bases). The V gene's germline CDR1 is SGHRS and CDR2 YFSETQ. The CDR3 spans 16 residues. The ends were cut back, 5 bases at V and 8 bases at J, with 22 bases in the middle. The CDR3 nucleotides are TGCGCCAGCAGTCCTAATCCTTTGACAGGCAGGGAAAAACTGTTTTTT. Translating gives CASSPNPLTGREKLFF. The full variable domain, rest sourced from reference TRBV5-1 and TRBJ1-4, is KAGVTQTPRYLIKTRGQQVTLSCSPISGHRSVSWYQQTPGQGLQFLFEYFSETQRNKGNFPGRFSGRQFSNSRSEMNVSTLELGDSALYLCASSPNPLTGREKLFFGSGTQLSVL.

This rearrangement joins TRBV30 to TRBJ2-5, with D possibly matching TRBD1 (5 bases). CDR1 and CDR2 (germline): GTSNPN, SVGIG (reference sequence). V lost 5 bases and J lost 0, with 13 bases in between. The CDR3 has 14 amino acids. The DNA of the CDR3 is TGTGCCTGGGACTCCGGACACGACCAAGAGACCCAGTACTTC. Protein: CAWDSGHDQETQYF.

This chain connects TRBV5-1 to TRBJ2-7, with 7 bases that match TRBD1. With V trimmed by 4 bases and J by 3 bases, 4 bases remained unmatched. The CDR3 consists of 13 residues. Per the germline V gene, CDR1 is SGHRS and CDR2 is YFSETQ. The CDR3 here is CASSGGQRYEQYF. Here the CDR3 DNA reads TGCGCCAGCAGCGGGGGACAGCGCTACGAGCAGTACTTC.

The J gene is TRBJ2-7, the V gene TRBV28, with D possibly matching TRBD2 (6 bases). Deletions cut 0 bases from V and 6 bases from J, with 12 bases between. Germline V gene lookup returns CDR1 MDHEN and CDR2 SYDVKM. The CDR3 extends over 14 amino acids. The CDR3 DNA follows: TGTGCCAGCAGTTTATGGTCCCTCGGGGGCGAGCAGTACTTC. It yields the protein CASSLWSLGGEQYF.

The chain uses TRBV7-2 and TRBJ2-3; D not certain. V was clipped by 5 bases and J by 1 base, with 13 bases between them. This CDR3 region has 15 residues. Germline CDR1 and CDR2: SGHTA and FQGNSA. CDR3 nucleotide sequence: TGTGCCAGCAGCCCAAATCCGAGAGGCACAGATACGCAGTATTTT. Residues: CASSPNPRGTDTQYF.

The DNA of the CDR3 is TGTGCCAGCAGTCTCCAGGGATCACCCCTCCACTTT. Amino acid sequence: CASSLQGSPLHF. The chain joins TRBV28 to TRBJ1-6, with D perhaps matching TRBD1 (5 bases). The V and J ends lost 5 bases and 10 bases respectively, with 9 bases between them. CDR3 size: 12 residues. Germline lookup yields CDR1 MDHEN and CDR2 SYDVKM.

The rearrangement links TRBV5-4 to TRBJ2-7; D uncertain. Per the germline V gene, CDR1 is SGHNT and CDR2 is YYREEE (reference sequence). V gave up 2 bases and J gave up 3 bases, with 6 bases separating them. The CDR3 length is 12 residues. The CDR3 DNA reads TGTGCCAGCAGCTTCGGTGGCTACGAGCAGTACTTC. The encoded protein is CASSFGGYEQYF.

This clone was detected a few times. This chain uses TRBV4-2 with TRBJ1-1; TRBD1 matches 9 bases. The CDR3 loop spans 17 amino acids. Germline V lookup: CDR1 LGHNA, CDR2 YNFKEQ. Unmatched junction bases numbered 15, after V lost 6 bases and J lost 4 bases. The CDR3 DNA reads as TGTGCCAGCAGAGGGGAATTTCCGAGACAGGGGGTCACTGAAGCTTTCTTT. It encodes CASRGEFPRQGVTEAFF.

The rearrangement uses TRBV2 and TRBJ2-7; the match to TRBD1 covers 7 bases. In germline, CDR1 is SNHLY, CDR2 FYNNEI. This CDR3 is 15 amino acids long. The J segment lost 4 bases and the V segment lost 2 bases, leaving 8 bases of the junction unmatched. The CDR3 here is CASSERIRDSYEQYF. Written as DNA, the CDR3 is TGTGCCAGCAGTGAAAGGATCCGGGACAGTTACGAGCAGTACTTC.

V gene TRBV29-1 combines with J gene TRBJ1-1; TRBD1 is a possible D gene (6 bases). Looked up from germline, CDR1 is SQVTM and CDR2 is ANQGSEA. V lost 2 bases and J lost 11, with 15 bases in between. The CDR3 has 12 residues. CDR3 residues: CSVERAGESAFF. The CDR3 DNA follows: TGCAGCGTTGAAAGGGCAGGGGAAAGTGCTTTCTTT.

The chain is built from TRBV6-5 and TRBJ1-2; D is undetermined. The germline CDR1 and CDR2 sequences are MNHEY and SVGAGI. V lost 5 bases to trimming and J lost 7 bases, with 11 bases between them. This CDR3 has 12 amino acids. As DNA, the CDR3 is TGTGCCAGCAGTGAGGATGAAGGTGGCTACACCTTC. This codes for CASSEDEGGYTF.

The chain links TRBV23-1 to TRBJ2-7; 9 bases align to TRBD1. TRBV23-1 is known as an ORF, though its function is uncertain. The CDR3 length is 16 residues. The trim removed 0 bases at V and 5 bases at J, leaving 8 bases unmatched. The CDR3 reads CASSQSRDRVSHEQYF. DNA for the CDR3: TGCGCCAGCAGTCAATCCCGGGACAGGGTATCCCACGAGCAGTACTTC.

The genes are TRBV20-1 and TRBJ2-7; 7 nucleotides align to TRBD1. V dropped 5 bases and J dropped 3; count of bases not matched to a gene: 1. The CDR3 is 11 amino acids. Germline V CDR1 and CDR2: DFQATT, SNEGSKA (reference sequence). The CDR3 loop reads CSAQGVYEQYF. In nucleotides, the CDR3 is TGCAGTGCTCAGGGGGTCTACGAGCAGTACTTC.

This chain connects TRBV5-1 to TRBJ2-1; no reliable D call. The CDR3 spans 13 residues. V lost 0 bases, J lost 5 bases, and 6 bases lay in between. Germline lookup yields CDR1 SGHRS and CDR2 YFSETQ. CDR3 loop: CASSLAQDNEQFF. Here the CDR3 DNA reads TGCGCCAGCAGCTTGGCTCAGGACAATGAGCAGTTCTTC.

V usage is TRBV19 and J usage is TRBJ2-7; 8 positions agree with TRBD2. The CDR3 loop spans 15 amino acids. Germline CDR1 is LNHDA and CDR2 is SQIVND (reference sequence). V lost 6 bases, J lost 1 base, and 8 bases stayed unmatched. The CDR3 sequence is CASSRSAGGSYEQYF. The CDR3 nucleotides are TGTGCCAGTAGCAGATCCGCGGGGGGTTCCTACGAGCAGTACTTC.

J is TRBJ2-3 and V is TRBV4-1; TRBD1 aligns across 7 bases. CDR3 size: 16 residues. Germline lookup yields CDR1 MGHRA and CDR2 YSYEKL. The trim removed 1 base at V and 4 bases at J, leaving 8 bases unmatched. The CDR3 is CASSQGPQTGADTQYF. Written as DNA, the CDR3 is TGCGCCAGCAGCCAAGGCCCCCAAACAGGGGCAGATACGCAGTATTTT.

This clone came up a few times. V and J are TRBV5-1 and TRBJ2-2; 7 bases map to TRBD2. Germline V gene lookup returns CDR1 SGHRS and CDR2 YFSETQ. The CDR3 is 18 residues long. Germline trimming cut 3 bases from V and 0 bases from J; bases unmatched to any gene: 11. CDR3 protein: CASSSSNRSGANTGELFF. CDR3 in DNA: TGCGCCAGCAGCTCGTCCAACAGAAGCGGGGCGAACACCGGGGAGCTGTTTTTT.

The chain is built from TRBV4-1 and TRBJ1-6, with D unresolved. The CDR3 totals 15 residues. V lost 0 bases to trimming and J lost 4 bases, with 7 bases between them. CDR1 and CDR2 from the germline V gene are MGHRA and YSYEKL. DNA for the CDR3: TGCGCCAGCAGCCAAGATGCACGGTATAATTCACCCCTCCACTTT. Encoded protein: CASSQDARYNSPLHF.

CDR3 coding DNA: TGTGCCACCAGCAGAGATCAAGGGAGCGCCGGGGAGCTGTTTTTT. Residues: CATSRDQGSAGELFF. This rearrangement joins TRBV15 to TRBJ2-2, with D maybe TRBD2 (5 bases). CDR1 LNHNV and CDR2 YYDKDF come from the germline V gene (reference sequence). Trimming pared 0 bases from V and 6 bases from J, leaving 11 bases between. This CDR3 has 15 residues.

The chain employs TRBV15 and TRBJ2-1; 16 nucleotides agree with TRBD2. The CDR3 loop spans 17 amino acids. The J segment lost 8 bases and the V segment lost 0 bases, leaving 4 bases of the junction unmatched. CDR1 is LNHNV, CDR2 YYDKDF, per germline (reference sequence). The CDR3 DNA reads as TGTGCCACCAGCAGAGAGGGGACTAGCGGGGGGGGAGATGAGCAGTTCTTC. Its protein is CATSREGTSGGGDEQFF.